This TCR beta chain was recorded in a study of CD8 T cells in Susac syndrome. RNA, at about 0.45 to 1 ug, was reverse transcribed with random hexamers. Amplification of TCR beta CDR3 used immunoSEQ multiplex PCR across 54 Vbeta and 13 Jbeta. MiXCR was run by TCRdb on the immunoSEQ multiplex PCR reads, yielding one entry per CDR3 protein. The sample has 150,000 to 200,000 distinct CDR3 sequences, 90% to 95% seen once. Between the trimmed V and J ends, which lost 3 bases and 0 bases, there was a span of 15 bases. The V gene's germline CDR1 is DFQATT and CDR2 SNEGSKA (reference sequence). The CDR3 contains 16 residues.

The clonotype comes from a human donor in good health. The sequencing input was CD4+ T cells from PBMCs. This chain links TRBV20-1 with TRBJ1-5; TRBD1 is a possible D gene (6 bases). Here the CDR3 DNA reads TGCAGTGCTAGCCAGGGGACCCTTTATAGCAATCAGCCCCAGCATTTT. This gives the protein CSASQGTLYSNQPQHF.